This TCR beta chain was sequenced in a study of metastatic and nonmetastatic thyroid tumors. Study as a whole: Comparative analysis of repertoires was undertaken across blood and tumor or nodule tissue obtained from malignant and benign thyroid patients.

Source study methods: The study built a papillary thyroid cancer distant-metastasis classifier from CDR3 differences across clinicopathological groups. TCRdb re-clonotyped the PCR reads through MiXCR. The V and J calls were determined by TCRdb, not by the authors. The data contain tens of thousands of clones, around 30% of them seen just once; the ten biggest clones take up around 9.9%. All patients reached thyroid surgery having received no treatment beforehand. There are 14 residues in the CDR3. V trimming: 10 bases; J trimming: 6 bases; junction bases outside the gene matches: 10. CDR1 and CDR2 (germline): MNHNS, SASEGT. This clone has just a few counts. As yet, its antigen is unknown. Findings and limits, study-wide: The reported finding was significantly higher TCR beta diversity in malignant thyroid tumors relative to benign nodules, in blood and tumor.

Sequencing was performed on blood. V gene TRBV6-1 combines with J gene TRBJ1-2; 11 nucleotides line up with TRBD1. The receptor was derived from a male donor with papillary thyroid cancer or a benign thyroid nodule (not recorded which). Some clones in this sample may be carry-over from other donors' samples. The CDR3 protein is CATRIGTGGNGYTF. The CDR3 DNA reads as TGTGCCACCCGGATAGGGACAGGGGGAAATGGCTACACCTTC.